This TCR beta chain was recorded in a study of blood T cells in healthy people across ages (dated by TCRdb to 2014 to 2015). About the study as a whole: In model experiments, roughly one uniquely barcoded TCR beta cDNA molecule per two T cells was captured by template switching. Age-related changes in TCR beta repertoire diversity were measured in the study by deep sequencing normalized with unique cDNA molecular identifiers. The donors were divided into four age groups: young (average around 17 years), middle-aged (over 35), aged (about 61) and long-lived (around 87). Two additional independent replicas of 1 million unique cDNA reads from the same blood draw were analyzed for two donors (one aged 18 to 30 and one aged 80 or older). Study-wide conclusions, independent of this receptor: Because the CMV infection status of the donors was unknown, age-related changes in expanded clonotypes may potentially have been confounded. Compared with the aged group, the long-lived group had more naive CD4+ T cells, fewer expanded clones and increased TCR diversity, a pattern suggesting age selection. Observed TCR beta diversity per million T cells fell roughly linearly with age, and a significant reduction was already apparent by age about 43. The percentage of naive T cells measured by flow cytometry correlated strongly with observed TCR beta diversity. Estimates of total diversity from one million sequenced T cells were regarded as lower bounds and underestimates. Conclusive comparison of naive and antigen-experienced compartments was prevented by the profiling of bulk unsorted PBMCs.

Systemically healthy Caucasian individuals from Russia, approximately 39 in total and aged roughly 6 to 90 years, were included as donors. Roughly 10 milliliters of peripheral blood were drawn from each donor into EDTA-treated Vacutainer tubes. PBMCs were isolated by Ficoll-Paque density-gradient centrifugation, with at least 7 million obtained per sample. Trizol reagent was used to extract total RNA from PBMCs, with at least 5 micrograms per sample. Naive CD45RAhigh/CD27high T cell percentages were measured by flow cytometry on a PBMC aliquot from every donor. The protocol used for the library was 5' RACE. Data came from an Illumina HiSeq 2500. A second PCR of roughly 7 to 12 cycles was performed with a sample-barcoded 5' primer and a J-beta primer mix. Each TCR beta cDNA molecule received a unique molecular identifier from a template-switch 5' adaptor carrying 12 random nucleotides. At least 2.5 million CDR3-containing paired-end reads were obtained from each sample. All of the RNA was converted into first-strand cDNA using the Mint cDNA synthesis kit, with a TRBC-specific oligonucleotide serving as the primer. Following uracil-DNA glycosylase treatment, a first 18-cycle PCR with universal primers M1SS and BC2_uni_R was performed on all cDNA. As for the authors' bioinformatics: Each sample was normalized by randomly selecting 1 million high-quality reads, each carrying a distinct molecular identifier. Instead of being binned into consensus sequences, reads that shared molecular identifiers were thrown out. MiTCR, set to a Q25 quality threshold and the strictest error-elimination algorithm, was used for CDR3 identification, clonotype clustering and error correction. Lower-bound total TCR beta diversity was estimated with a nonparametric unseen species model using Euler transformation. TCRdb reworked the public reads: Q25 trimming with fastp, MiXCR clone assembly, productive beta chains retained. Rows merge per CDR3 protein into single entries with the most common DNA and genes. TCRdb assigned the V and J calls; the authors' analysis was not used. The sample table contains some 930,000 distinct CDR3 sequences; only one count was recorded for around 29% of them. The ten largest clones add up to about 9.4% of the sample.

About this clonotype itself: It lacks a known antigen. Per-nucleotide qualities are absent, and no much larger clonotype sits a single base away.

Taken from cysteine to phenylalanine, the CDR3 has 12 residues. Only the CDR3 DNA is retained, 36 bases long and in frame from the first base. CDR1 SEHNR and CDR2 FQNEAQ were looked up in the germline V gene (reference sequence). The germline ends are 14 bases apart after V is trimmed by 10 bases and J by 7 bases. These data were likewise used in another study, on T cells of mothers and their children. The second source states: Nine systemically healthy Caucasian individuals served as donors, namely three mothers together with their six children. cDNA synthesis used all of the extracted RNA, with approximately 1.4 ug of RNA in each 15 ul reaction. Sample barcodes and 2-4 random nucleotides were added via the M1S primer in the second PCR. Over 8.5 million TCR beta CDR3 reads were obtained for each mother, and 2.5 million to 3 million reads were obtained for each child. Thymic selection shapes the output of TCR recombination in a similar way in related and unrelated pairs, and inherited differences have a minor effect. Normalized repertoire overlap was always slightly but never significantly higher in related than unrelated mother-child pairs. No persistent microchimeric T cell clones were found, with a detection sensitivity of approximately 100 clones per million clonotypes. To look for features that set related mother-child pairs apart from unrelated individuals, the researchers ran deep NGS to compare the TCR beta repertoires of mothers and children. Mothers averaged roughly 36 +/- 4 years of age and children averaged 11 +/- 4 years. After adapter ligation was performed with NEBNext reagents, the libraries were sequenced on an Illumina HiSeq 2000 with 100+100 nt paired-end reads. To prevent cross-contamination, the mother and child libraries were prepared one month apart and sequenced in separate runs. Each donor had between roughly 500,000 and 2,100,000 distinct TCR beta clonotypes identified. Naive TCR beta clonotypes were estimated from low-frequency clonotypes matched to each donor's FACS-determined naive share, without sorting.

The sequencing sample was made of blood. The chain is assembled from TRBV7-9 and TRBJ1-5; possibly the D gene is TRBD1, per 6 matching bases. The source of this sequence is a woman between 40 and 55 years old in good health. The sequence in DNA is TGTGCCACCAGGCAGGGGAGGCAGCCCCAGCATTTT. Translated, it gives CATRQGRQPQHF.